The clone carrying this T cell receptor beta chain occurred many times. Its target is unknown. The sample comes from a study of T-cell reconstitution after alpha-beta-depleted transplantation in children. Study findings and constraints: It was newly produced T cells that mostly accounted for T-cell counts and diversity one year after transplant.

Preparing the TCRbeta library involved the use of unique molecular identifiers. TCRdb used MiXCR to reprocess the PCR reads, holding one entry per CDR3 protein. Seen here are fewer than 20,000 distinct CDR3 sequences, approximately 5.2% observed once, and the top ten hold under 8%. This TCR derives from a boy aged 5-17 years with acute lymphoblastic leukemia, due to receive a stem cell transplant. Sequencing was performed on PBMCs, taken before TCRalphabeta/CD19-depleted stem cell transplant.

Here the CDR3 reads CASSADRVEETQYF. For the CDR3, the DNA is TGTGCCAGCAGTGCAGACAGGGTGGAAGAGACCCAGTACTTC. The V call is TRBV2, the J call TRBJ2-5, with 7 bases aligning to TRBD1. V shed 4 bases, J shed 3 bases, and the junction held 5 bases outside the gene matches. This CDR3 has 14 amino acids. CDR1 and CDR2 (germline): SNHLY, FYNNEI.